Sequencing of this T cell receptor beta chain was carried out in a study of blood T cells in healthy people across ages. Study-wide results and caveats: Relative to aged donors, long-lived donors carried more naive CD4+ cells and displayed higher diversity.

For the second PCR, which ran for about 7 to 12 cycles, a sample-barcoded 5' primer and a J-beta primer mix were used. A single record per CDR3 protein comes from TCRdb applying MiXCR to the 5' RACE reads. Found here are around 1.7 million distinct CDR3 sequences, roughly 27% of them singletons; the top ten hold 7.7%. CDR1 MNHEY and CDR2 SVGAGI come from the germline V gene. This CDR3 has 15 amino acids. V was pared by 5 bases and J by 6 bases, with 5 bases of the junction left unmatched. In regard to this clonotype: What it binds is not known.

Source material: blood. This TCR came from a woman aged 30 to 39 in good health. The chain combines TRBV6-5 with TRBJ2-3; 13 bases map to TRBD2. CDR3 DNA: TGTGCCAGCAGTCCCCCGGGACTAGCGGGGGATACGCAGTATTTT. It codes for CASSPPGLAGDTQYF.